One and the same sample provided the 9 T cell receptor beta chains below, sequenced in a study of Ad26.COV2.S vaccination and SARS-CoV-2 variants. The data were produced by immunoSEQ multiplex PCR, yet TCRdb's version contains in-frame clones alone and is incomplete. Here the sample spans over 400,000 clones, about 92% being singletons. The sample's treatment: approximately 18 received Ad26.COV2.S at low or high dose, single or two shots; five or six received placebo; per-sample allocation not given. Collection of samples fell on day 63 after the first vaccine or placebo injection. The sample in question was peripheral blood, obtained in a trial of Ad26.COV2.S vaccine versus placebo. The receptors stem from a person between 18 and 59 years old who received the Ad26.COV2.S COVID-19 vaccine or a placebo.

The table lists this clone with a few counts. The CDR3 nucleotides are TGCGCCAGCAGCTTGGCGGGGTACGATACGCAGTATTTT. Translation: CASSLAGYDTQYF. This rearrangement joins TRBV5-1 to TRBJ2-3, with TRBD2 as a possible D gene (5 bases). The germline V gene has CDR1 SGHRS and CDR2 YFSETQ. The V end lost 0 bases, the J end lost 6 bases, and 8 bases lay between the germline ends. This CDR3 comprises 13 residues.

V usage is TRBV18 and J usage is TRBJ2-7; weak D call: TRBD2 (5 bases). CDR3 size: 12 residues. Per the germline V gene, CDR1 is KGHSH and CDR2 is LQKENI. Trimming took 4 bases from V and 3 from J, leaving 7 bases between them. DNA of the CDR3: TGTGCCAGCTCACGGGGAGACTACGAGCAGTACTTC. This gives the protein CASSRGDYEQYF.

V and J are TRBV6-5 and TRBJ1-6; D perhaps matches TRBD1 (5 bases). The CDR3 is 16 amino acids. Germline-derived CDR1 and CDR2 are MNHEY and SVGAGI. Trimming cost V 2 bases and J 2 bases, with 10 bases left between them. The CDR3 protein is CASSYEGVAYNSPLHF. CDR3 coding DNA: TGTGCCAGCAGTTACGAAGGGGTCGCCTATAATTCACCCCTCCACTTT.

CDR3 region: CASSYQGYYGYTF. CDR3 DNA: TGTGCCAGCAGTTACCAGGGTTACTATGGCTACACCTTC. V gene TRBV6-5 combines with J gene TRBJ1-2; possibly TRBD1 for D (5 bases). V was trimmed by 2 bases and J by 3 bases, leaving 7 bases between them. The CDR3 totals 13 residues. Germline V gene data show CDR1 as MNHEY and CDR2 as SVGAGI.

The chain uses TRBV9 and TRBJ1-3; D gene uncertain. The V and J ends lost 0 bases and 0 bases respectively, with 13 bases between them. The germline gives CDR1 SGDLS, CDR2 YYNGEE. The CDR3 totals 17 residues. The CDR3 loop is CASSVAVRETSGNTIYF. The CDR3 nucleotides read TGTGCCAGCAGCGTAGCCGTTCGGGAAACCTCTGGAAACACCATATATTTT.

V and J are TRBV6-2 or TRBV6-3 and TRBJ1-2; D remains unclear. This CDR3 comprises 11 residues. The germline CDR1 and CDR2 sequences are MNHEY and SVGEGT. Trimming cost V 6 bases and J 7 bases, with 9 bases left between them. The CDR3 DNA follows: TGTGCCAGCAGCAACAGTGGTGGCTACACCTTC. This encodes CASSNSGGYTF.

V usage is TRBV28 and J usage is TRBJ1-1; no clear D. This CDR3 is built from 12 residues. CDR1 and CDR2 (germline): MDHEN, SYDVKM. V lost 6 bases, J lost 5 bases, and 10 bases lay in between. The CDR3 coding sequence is TGTGCCAGCAGGACCGAATGGACTGAAGCTTTCTTT. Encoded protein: CASRTEWTEAFF.

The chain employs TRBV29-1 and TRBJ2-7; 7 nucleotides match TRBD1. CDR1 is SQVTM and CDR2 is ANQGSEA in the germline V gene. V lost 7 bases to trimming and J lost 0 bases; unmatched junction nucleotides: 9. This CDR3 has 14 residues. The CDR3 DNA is TGCAGCGGCCTGACAGGGTTAGGCTCCTACGAGCAGTACTTC. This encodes CSGLTGLGSYEQYF.

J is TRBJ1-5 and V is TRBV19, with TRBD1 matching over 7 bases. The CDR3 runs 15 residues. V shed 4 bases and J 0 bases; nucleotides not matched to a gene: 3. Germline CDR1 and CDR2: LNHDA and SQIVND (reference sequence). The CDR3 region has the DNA TGTGCCAGTAGTACAACAGGGGATAGCAATCAGCCCCAGCATTTT. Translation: CASSTTGDSNQPQHF. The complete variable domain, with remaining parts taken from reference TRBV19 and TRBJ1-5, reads DGGITQSPKYLFRKEGQNVTLSCEQNLNHDAMYWYRQDPGQGLRLIYYSQIVNDFQKGDIAEGYSVSREKKESFPLTVTSAQKNPTAFYLCASSTTGDSNQPQHFGDGTRLSIL.